Shown below are 2 T cell receptor beta chains from a single sample sequenced in a study of CD8+ T cells in alopecia areata. Sequencing used cDNA as its template, made by extracting RNA and reverse transcribing it. The method was immunoSEQ multiplex PCR; TCRdb's version includes in-frame clones alone and lacks a portion of them. The table lists 150,000 to 200,000 clones, 60% of them singletons. Indicated treatment: oral pan-JAK inhibitor, 5-10 mg twice daily. The sample here was CD4+ T cells sorted from blood, taken at week 24, from a patient treated with tofacitinib. Source of these receptors: a human donor with alopecia areata.

This clone has a single count. The gene calls are TRBV6-5 and TRBJ2-5; 7 bases agree with TRBD2. This CDR3 has 13 residues. CDR1 is MNHEY, CDR2 SVGAGI, per germline. With 2 bases clipped from V and 4 bases from J, the junction kept 1 base outside the gene matches. The DNA of the CDR3 is TGTGCCAGCAGTTACGCTAGCGGAGAGACCCAGTACTTC. It translates to CASSYASGETQYF.

This clone was recorded only once. The sample holds other DNA sequences that translate to the same CDR3. The J gene is TRBJ2-5, the V gene TRBV15; D is uncertain. The CDR3 has 12 amino acids. Germline-derived CDR1 and CDR2 are LNHNV and YYDKDF (reference sequence). Trimming stripped 0 bases from V and 5 bases from J, with 4 bases between. The CDR3 DNA reads TGTGCCACCAGCAGAGATTTGGAGACCCAGTACTTC. This sequence encodes CATSRDLETQYF.